Each of the 14 T cell receptor beta chains below was sequenced from the same sample in a study of read filtering for tumor transcriptome and immune sequencing. This library used about 360 ng RNA and molecular barcoded adaptors spanning alpha/delta and beta/gamma chains. TCRdb reanalysed the reads using MiXCR and keeps one entry per CDR3 protein. The sample yields 100,000 to 150,000 distinct CDR3 sequences, 13% seen once. Input material: a population of CD138-negative cells sorted from bone marrow. These receptors were collected from a donor over 35 with multiple myeloma.

This clonotype has at least ten counts. The genes are TRBV18 and TRBJ2-1, with TRBD2 matching over 7 bases. The CDR3 loop spans 13 amino acids. CDR1 and CDR2 from the germline V gene are KGHSH and LQKENI. Trimming at V came to 3 bases and at J to 9 bases, leaving 5 bases not matched to a gene. The CDR3 spells CASSPRDYGEQFF. In nucleotides, the CDR3 is TGTGCCAGCTCACCGCGGGACTACGGTGAGCAGTTCTTC. The entire variable domain, with the rest obtained from reference TRBV18 and TRBJ2-1, is as follows: NAGVMQNPRHLVRRRGQEARLRCSPMKGHSHVYWYRQLPEEGLKFMVYLQKENIIDESGMPKERFSAEFPKEGPSILRIQQVVRGDSAAYFCASSPRDYGEQFFGPGTRLTVL.

In its sample, this clonotype was seen many times. The rearrangement links TRBV10-3 to TRBJ1-1; D call uncertain. The germline V gene has CDR1 ENHRY and CDR2 SYGVKD. V was pared by 0 bases and J by 2 bases, with 7 bases between. CDR3 size: 14 residues. The CDR3 spells CAISESKINTEAFF. DNA of the CDR3: TGTGCCATCAGTGAGTCGAAAATAAACACTGAAGCTTTCTTT.

With regard to this clonotype: Given a much more abundant clone one base away, this may be a read error. The J gene is TRBJ1-1, the V gene TRBV5-4; D perhaps matches TRBD1 (5 bases). The CDR3 covers 14 residues. Germline assignment: CDR1 SGHNT and CDR2 YYREEE (reference sequence). The CDR3 reads CASSLAPRQLEALF. The CDR3 region has the DNA TGTGCCAGCAGCTTGGCGCCGAGACAGCTAGAAGCTCTCTTT.

This clonotype was observed a handful of times. It may be a read error: a sequence one base away is much more abundant. The missing conserved phenylalanine or tryptophan at the end of this CDR3 makes a read error likely. The V gene is TRBV4-1, the J gene TRBJ1-1; unclear D gene. This CDR3 spans 13 amino acids. Germline lookup yields CDR1 MGHRA and CDR2 YSYEKL. V dropped 4 bases and J dropped 6 bases, with 12 bases sitting between them. The CDR3 spells CASSLNAESEAFS. The CDR3 bases are TGCGCCAGCAGCCTAAATGCGGAGTCTGAAGCTTTCTCT.

Only a few counts were recorded for this clonotype. V and J are TRBV3-1 and TRBJ1-1; D uncertain. CDR3 size: 14 residues. Between the trimmed V and J ends, which lost 1 base and 0 bases, there was a span of 6 bases. The germline V gene encodes CDR1 LGHDT and CDR2 YNNKEL (reference sequence). Here the CDR3 DNA reads TGTGCCAGCAGCCAAGCTTCCCTGAACACTGAAGCTTTCTTT. Protein product: CASSQASLNTEAFF.

The table lists this clonotype with many counts. The chain combines TRBV25-1 with TRBJ2-2, with D maybe TRBD2 (5 bases). The CDR3 is 14 amino acids. Trimming removed 6 bases from V and 0 bases from J, with 8 bases in between. The germline V gene has CDR1 MGHDK and CDR2 SYGVNS. The CDR3, as DNA: TGTGCCAGCAGGGACTCTGCGAACACCGGGGAGCTGTTTTTT. Translating it yields CASRDSANTGELFF. Variable domain in full (rest from reference TRBV25-1 and TRBJ2-2): EADIYQTPRYLVIGTGKKITLECSQTMGHDKMYWYQQDPGMELHLIHYSYGVNSTEKGDLSSESTVSRIRTEHFPLTLESARPSHTSQYLCASRDSANTGELFFGEGSRLTVL.

In its sample, this clonotype was seen many times. V gene TRBV7-2 combines with J gene TRBJ1-6; D gene unclear. Germline CDR1 and CDR2: SGHTA and FQGNSA. This CDR3 has 18 residues. Trimming stripped 1 base from V and 5 bases from J, with 18 bases between. The chain's CDR3 is CASSLGSLVRRDNSPLHF. CDR3 bases: TGTGCCAGCAGCTTAGGCAGCCTTGTCAGGAGGGATAATTCACCCCTCCACTTT. Looking up the rest from reference TRBV7-2 and TRBJ1-6 gives the full variable domain: GAGVSQSPSNKVTEKGKDVELRCDPISGHTALYWYRQSLGQGLEFLIYFQGNSAPDKSGLPSDRFSAERTGGSVSTLTIQRTQQEDSAVYLCASSLGSLVRRDNSPLHFGNGTRLTVT.

This clonotype was seen many times. The chain links TRBV7-8 to TRBJ1-5; D remains ambiguous. Trimming removed 1 base from V and 3 bases from J, with 4 bases in between. Germline-derived CDR1 and CDR2 are SGHVS and FQNEAQ. This CDR3 has 13 amino acids. The CDR3 loop is CASSLGNNQPQHF. The CDR3, as DNA: TGTGCCAGCAGCTTAGGTAACAATCAGCCCCAGCATTTT.

In its sample, this clonotype was seen many times. V and J are TRBV6-8 and TRBJ2-1; 11 bases are a match to TRBD2. CDR1 is MNHGY and CDR2 is SAAAGT in the germline V gene. The CDR3 is 18 amino acids. Trimming took 0 bases from V and 5 from J; bases not matched to a gene: 9. The CDR3 loop reads CASSYSLAGGPTNNEQFF. The CDR3 region has the DNA TGTGCCAGCAGTTACTCTCTAGCGGGAGGCCCAACGAACAATGAGCAGTTCTTC.

J is TRBJ2-2 and V is TRBV3-1, with D possibly matching TRBD2 (5 bases). CDR3 length equals 14 residues. Between the trimmed V and J ends, which lost 1 base and 6 bases, there was a span of 9 bases. Germline V gene sequence: CDR1 LGHDT, CDR2 YNNKEL (reference sequence). The CDR3 sequence: CASSQGGRAGELFF. As DNA, the CDR3 is TGTGCCAGCAGCCAAGGAGGGCGGGCCGGGGAGCTGTTTTTT.

This clonotype was found a few times. The rearrangement links TRBV12-3 or TRBV12-4 to TRBJ1-2; 9 bases fit TRBD1. Losses at the gene ends were 5 bases for V and 5 bases for J; bases not matched to a gene: 3. This CDR3 spans 13 amino acids. CDR3 amino acids: CASSRTGVYGYTF. For the CDR3, the DNA is TGTGCCAGCAGTCGGACAGGGGTATATGGCTACACCTTC.

This clonotype was detected ten times or more. The rearrangement joins TRBV27 to TRBJ2-2; D assignment may be TRBD1 or TRBD2 (5 bases each). Per germline, CDR1 MNHEY and CDR2 SMNVEV (reference sequence). The length of the CDR3 is 15 residues. The ends were cut back, 6 bases at V and 4 bases at J, with 15 bases in the middle. The chain's CDR3 is CASRGREFVTGELFF. DNA for the CDR3: TGTGCCAGCAGGGGCAGGGAGTTTGTCACCGGGGAGCTGTTTTTT.

This clonotype was picked up many times. The chain combines TRBV19 with TRBJ2-2; 7 bases match TRBD2. The ends lost 3 bases at V and 7 bases at J; junction bases unmatched: 11. Germline loops: CDR1 LNHDA, CDR2 SQIVND (reference sequence). CDR3 length: 16 residues. The chain's CDR3 is CASSIRTRQDGGELFF. CDR3 bases: TGTGCCAGTAGTATTAGGACTAGGCAGGACGGCGGGGAGCTGTTTTTT.

This clonotype was recorded at least ten times. V and J are TRBV6-5 and TRBJ2-7; D is perhaps TRBD1 (5 bases). The V and J ends lost 0 bases and 6 bases respectively, with 18 bases between them. Germline CDR1 reads MNHEY; CDR2 reads SVGAGI. The CDR3 is 16 residues long. CDR3 sequence (DNA): TGTGCCAGCAGTTACTCCTCATACCAGGGTTTCCGCGAGCAGTACTTC. This encodes CASSYSSYQGFREQYF.